One T cell receptor beta chain is described in this entry. Its specificity is unknown. These data are taken from a study of Ad26.COV2.S vaccination and SARS-CoV-2 variants. Study as a whole: Recipients of Ad26.COV2.S got it intramuscularly, once or twice 56 days apart.

Some clones are missing from TCRdb's copy, which holds only in-frame ones; the method was immunoSEQ multiplex PCR. The sample has about 430,000 clones, around 90% seen once; the top ten hold 10% to 15%. The treatment is: about 20 received Ad26.COV2.S at low or high dose, single or two shots; 5 received placebo; per-sample allocation not given. Samples analyzed were those drawn on day 63 after the first vaccine or placebo injection. Trimming removed 3 bases at V and 3 bases at J, with 5 bases between. Per germline, CDR1 SEHNR and CDR2 FQNEAQ (reference sequence). The CDR3 sequence is 12 residues long. General study findings and limits: Marked by substantial breadth, spike-specific CD8+ and CD4+ T cell responses were reportedly seen after vaccination. The study found similar non-spike TCR breadth in vaccine and placebo recipients. People who got the vaccine had more spike-specific TCR breadth than people who got placebo.

Sequenced here: peripheral blood, sampled in a trial of Ad26.COV2.S vaccine versus placebo. The clonotype was recovered from a person aged 18-60 years who received the Ad26.COV2.S COVID-19 vaccine or a placebo. The V and J genes are TRBV7-9 and TRBJ2-5; D ambiguous. The CDR3: CASSFAEETQYF. CDR3 coding DNA: TGTGCCAGCAGCTTTGCGGAAGAGACCCAGTACTTC.